This TCR beta chain was retrieved from a study of blood T cell repertoires in COVID-19. Turning to the study itself: Samples of COVID-19 (acute and convalescent) were obtained from the United States, Italy and Spain. Sources were T cells, B-cell-depleted T cells, or PBMCs; the material itself was cDNA or gDNA.

In the source study's methods: Quantification of nucleated cells was approximated via reference gene primer amplification. Clones were sequenced by immunoSEQ multiplex PCR, and TCRdb holds only the in-frame ones, with some missing. D and trimming were read from the DNA, whereas the V and J calls and clone size are those reported in that table. The sample has under 130,000 clones; roughly four fifths are singletons. Germline V gene sequence: CDR1 KGHSH, CDR2 LQKENI. V shed 0 bases and J shed 3 bases, with 4 bases lying between them. The CDR3 has 13 residues. Material: peripheral blood. This sequence joins TRBV18 and TRBJ2-3; D ambiguous. This sequence was found in a man between 65 and 85 years old with active or convalescent COVID-19. The CDR3, as DNA: TGTGCCAGCTCACCACCGAGTACAGATACGCAGTATTTT. Protein sequence: CASSPPSTDTQYF.